Below, 31 T cell receptor beta chains from the same sample are listed, as sequenced in a study of cytotoxic CD8 clonotypes in ibrutinib-treated CLL. Clones were read by immunoSEQ multiplex PCR, and TCRdb kept only the in-frame ones, dropping some. The data contain fewer than 400,000 clones, about 64% of them singletons. The sequences come from PBMCs, collected after 36 months of ibrutinib treatment. All receptors come from a human donor with chronic lymphocytic leukemia.

This clone was seen only a few times. J is TRBJ1-1 and V is TRBV27; D unresolved. Per germline, CDR1 MNHEY and CDR2 SMNVEV (reference sequence). This CDR3 is built from 12 residues. Trimming removed 3 bases at V and 1 base at J, with 3 bases between. The CDR3, as DNA: TGTGCCAGCAGTTTTGGGAACACTGAAGCTTTCTTT. Encoded protein: CASSFGNTEAFF.

V usage is TRBV6-1 and J usage is TRBJ1-2; D may be TRBD1 (5 bases). The CDR3 totals 16 residues. Germline CDR1 and CDR2: MNHNS and SASEGT. Trimming removed 1 base from V and 5 bases from J, with 17 bases in between. Here the CDR3 reads CASSEDLVRQLYGYTF. Written as DNA, the CDR3 is TGTGCCAGCAGTGAAGACTTAGTTAGACAGTTGTATGGCTACACCTTC.

Turning to this clone: This sample also contains other DNA sequences that code for the same CDR3. The chain recombines TRBV27 with TRBJ2-5; no reliable D call. Per the germline V gene, CDR1 is MNHEY and CDR2 is SMNVEV (reference sequence). V was pared by 1 base and J by 1 base, with 4 bases between. The CDR3 has 13 residues. The CDR3 region has the DNA TGTGCCAGCAGTTTATGGGGCCAAGAGACCCAGTACTTC. Encoded protein: CASSLWGQETQYF.

CDR3 nucleotide sequence: TGTGCCAGTAGTATAGCAGGTCGGGTCGACTACGAGCAGTACTTC. Amino acids: CASSIAGRVDYEQYF. This rearrangement joins TRBV19 to TRBJ2-7; D is undetermined. V was shortened by 1 base and J by 3 bases, with 13 bases between the two germline ends. There are 15 residues in the CDR3. CDR1 is LNHDA, CDR2 SQIVND, per germline (reference sequence).

The sample holds a few counts of this clone. The chain links TRBV27 to TRBJ2-1, with TRBD1 matching 9 bases. Germline V gene lookup returns CDR1 MNHEY and CDR2 SMNVEV (reference sequence). This CDR3 comprises 17 residues. V was pared by 3 bases and J by 4 bases, with 10 bases of the junction left unmatched. CDR3 region: CASSLKTGTGRYNEQFF. DNA of the CDR3: TGTGCCAGCAGTTTGAAGACCGGGACAGGGCGTTACAATGAGCAGTTCTTC.

The CDR3 bases are TGTGCCACCAGCGGGGCCACAGATACGCAGTATTTT. Its translation: CATSGATDTQYF. V gene TRBV15 combines with J gene TRBJ2-3; possible D gene TRBD1, 5 bases. Between the trimmed V and J ends, which lost 5 bases and 2 bases, there was a span of 5 bases. Germline V gene data show CDR1 as LNHNV and CDR2 as YYDKDF (reference sequence). The CDR3 sequence is 12 residues long.

This clone was found a few times. This CDR3 is CASSVGVGTVYEQYF. The DNA for the CDR3 is TGTGCCAGCAGCGTGGGGGTGGGGACCGTCTACGAGCAGTACTTC. The chain uses TRBV7-6 and TRBJ2-7; D assignment may be TRBD1 or TRBD2 (5 bases each). Germline V gives CDR1 SGHVS, CDR2 FNYEAQ. The CDR3 has 15 residues. Between the trimmed V and J ends, which lost 5 bases and 3 bases, there was a span of 17 bases.

The rearrangement joins TRBV9 to TRBJ1-1; D is perhaps TRBD1 (5 bases). CDR3 length: 17 residues. V gave up 0 bases and J gave up 3 bases, with 18 bases separating them. Germline CDR1 and CDR2: SGDLS and YYNGEE. The CDR3 is CASSVVRHGAWDTEAFF. The CDR3 bases are TGTGCCAGCAGCGTAGTCAGACATGGGGCATGGGACACTGAAGCTTTCTTT. Full variable domain (outside the CDR3, taken from reference TRBV9 and TRBJ1-1): DSGVTQTPKHLITATGQRVTLRCSPRSGDLSVYWYQQSLDQGLQFLIQYYNGEERAKGNILERFSAQQFPDLHSELNLSSLELGDSALYFCASSVVRHGAWDTEAFFGQGTRLTVV.

V gene TRBV4-3 combines with J gene TRBJ2-3; a weak D match, TRBD2 (6 bases). CDR1 and CDR2 from the germline V gene are LGHNA and YSLEER. The V and J ends lost 0 bases and 2 bases respectively, with 15 bases between them. The CDR3 spans 17 residues. CDR3 sequence reads: CASSQDRGGAITDTQYF. The CDR3 DNA reads as TGCGCCAGCAGCCAAGATCGTGGAGGGGCCATCACAGATACGCAGTATTTT.

This clone was seen more than once but under ten times. The rearrangement joins TRBV27 to TRBJ2-7; TRBD1 agrees at 7 bases. The CDR3 totals 14 residues. Germline CDR1 MNHEY, CDR2 SMNVEV (reference sequence). V trimming: 4 bases; J trimming: 2 bases; junction bases outside the gene matches: 5. The CDR3 sequence is CASSYGTATYEQYF. CDR3 DNA sequence: TGTGCCAGCAGTTATGGGACAGCTACCTACGAGCAGTACTTC.

The chain couples TRBV2 to TRBJ1-2; possible D gene TRBD1, 6 bases. V was trimmed by 4 bases and J by 1 base, leaving 10 bases between them. The CDR3 spans 14 residues. CDR1 and CDR2 (germline): SNHLY, FYNNEI. CDR3 coding DNA: TGTGCCAGCAGTGCAGGAGGGGGTAACTATGGCTACACCTTC. It yields the protein CASSAGGGNYGYTF. Full variable domain (remainder filled in from reference TRBV2 and TRBJ1-2): EPEVTQTPSHQVTQMGQEVILRCVPISNHLYFYWYRQILGQKVEFLVSFYNNEISEKSEIFDDQFSVERPDGSNFTLKIRSTKLEDSAMYFCASSAGGGNYGYTFGSGTRLTVV.

This clone was found once. CDR3 DNA: TGCGCCAGCAGCCGACGACAGTTAATGTACCAAGAGACCCAGTACTTC. This gives the protein CASSRRQLMYQETQYF. J is TRBJ2-5 and V is TRBV4-3; D is perhaps TRBD1 (5 bases). V lost 4 bases, J lost 0 bases, and 15 bases lay in between. Germline loops: CDR1 LGHNA, CDR2 YSLEER. The CDR3 is 16 residues long.

The chain links TRBV29-1 to TRBJ1-5; D perhaps matches TRBD1 (5 bases). CDR1 and CDR2 (germline): SQVTM, ANQGSEA. The CDR3 is made up of 13 amino acids. V lost 5 bases, J lost 1 base, and 9 bases lay in between. CDR3 sequence reads: CSVTGASNQPQHF. The CDR3 DNA reads TGCAGCGTTACTGGGGCGAGCAATCAGCCCCAGCATTTT.

Concerning this clone itself: The sample contains more than one DNA sequence encoding this CDR3. The chain is built from TRBV18 and TRBJ2-1, with D unclear. This CDR3 is 13 amino acids long. V dropped 3 bases and J dropped 5 bases, with 8 bases sitting between them. Germline lookup yields CDR1 KGHSH and CDR2 LQKENI. CDR3 sequence (DNA): TGTGCCAGCTCACCCTCTCTTAACAATGAGCAGTTCTTC. Translating it yields CASSPSLNNEQFF.

The J gene is TRBJ2-1, the V gene TRBV9; 9 positions agree with TRBD2. Germline CDR1 reads SGDLS; CDR2 reads YYNGEE. The CDR3 consists of 15 residues. With 4 bases clipped from V and 2 bases from J, the junction kept 4 bases outside the gene matches. Here the CDR3 reads CASSPSGTTYNEQFF. CDR3 sequence (DNA): TGTGCCAGCAGCCCTAGCGGGACCACCTACAATGAGCAGTTCTTC. Complete variable domain (other parts from reference TRBV9 and TRBJ2-1): DSGVTQTPKHLITATGQRVTLRCSPRSGDLSVYWYQQSLDQGLQFLIQYYNGEERAKGNILERFSAQQFPDLHSELNLSSLELGDSALYFCASSPSGTTYNEQFFGPGTRLTVL.

This clone occurred a few times. J is TRBJ2-1 and V is TRBV18; 13 nucleotides match TRBD2. Germline trimming cut 4 bases from V and 7 bases from J; bases unmatched to any gene: 4. Germline lookup yields CDR1 KGHSH and CDR2 LQKENI. The CDR3 is made up of 15 amino acids. CDR3: CASSQTSGRNNEQFF. The CDR3 bases are TGTGCCAGCTCACAGACTAGCGGGAGGAATAATGAGCAGTTCTTC. Based on the CDR3 plus reference TRBV18 and TRBJ2-1, the full variable domain is NAGVMQNPRHLVRRRGQEARLRCSPMKGHSHVYWYRQLPEEGLKFMVYLQKENIIDESGMPKERFSAEFPKEGPSILRIQQVVRGDSAAYFCASSQTSGRNNEQFFGPGTRLTVL.

This chain uses TRBV7-3 with TRBJ2-1; 14 bases match TRBD2. The germline V gene encodes CDR1 SGHTA and CDR2 FQGTGA. Trimming cost V 5 bases and J 9 bases; bases outside gene matches: 9. This CDR3 region has 16 residues. The CDR3 nucleotides read TGTGCCAGCAGCCAACCGGGACTAGCGGGAGCCGCTGAGCAGTTCTTC. It is translated as CASSQPGLAGAAEQFF.

This chain connects TRBV5-1 to TRBJ2-1; 11 bases map to TRBD2. The trim removed 5 bases at V and 4 bases at J, leaving 8 bases unmatched. Per germline, CDR1 SGHRS and CDR2 YFSETQ. CDR3 length: 16 amino acids. CDR3: CASSRLAGGLYNEQFF. The CDR3 DNA reads TGCGCCAGCAGTCGGCTAGCGGGAGGCCTGTACAATGAGCAGTTCTTC.

The rearrangement joins TRBV6-5 to TRBJ2-1; D call uncertain. CDR3 length equals 15 residues. The V gene's germline CDR1 is MNHEY and CDR2 SVGAGI. Trimming pared 2 bases from V and 0 bases from J, leaving 8 bases between. CDR3 loop: CASSYGALSYNEQFF. For the CDR3, the DNA is TGTGCCAGCAGTTACGGAGCTCTCTCCTACAATGAGCAGTTCTTC.

The chain's CDR3 is CAWRTSGTVYQPQHF. The CDR3 DNA reads as TGTGCCTGGAGAACGTCCGGGACAGTCTACCAGCCCCAGCATTTT. The rearrangement links TRBV30 to TRBJ1-5; TRBD1 agrees at 7 bases. CDR3 length: 15 residues. Trimming cost V 3 bases and J 7 bases; bases outside gene matches: 12. Per germline, CDR1 GTSNPN and CDR2 SVGIG (reference sequence).

The J gene is TRBJ2-7, the V gene TRBV6-6; 10 nucleotides align to TRBD1. The trim removed 7 bases at V and 11 bases at J, leaving 14 bases unmatched. This CDR3 is 14 amino acids long. Germline V gene data show CDR1 as MNHNY and CDR2 as SVGAGI (reference sequence). CDR3 protein: CASTQQGQGTGEYF. CDR3 sequence (DNA): TGTGCCAGCACCCAACAGGGACAGGGGACAGGGGAGTACTTC.

The rearrangement uses TRBV18 and TRBJ2-7; 7 nucleotides agree with TRBD1. The CDR3 length is 15 residues. Germline assignment: CDR1 KGHSH and CDR2 LQKENI. Losses at the gene ends were 3 bases for V and 6 bases for J; bases not matched to a gene: 11. CDR3 loop: CASSPAGGIVGEQYF. The CDR3 nucleotides read TGTGCCAGCTCACCGGCAGGGGGAATAGTAGGCGAGCAGTACTTC.

This rearrangement joins TRBV6-1 to TRBJ2-2; 7 nucleotides line up with TRBD1. The CDR3 loop spans 14 amino acids. The trim removed 6 bases at V and 3 bases at J, leaving 4 bases unmatched. Germline CDR1 reads MNHNS; CDR2 reads SASEGT. The CDR3, as DNA: TGTGCCAGCAGCAGGGGGTCGGACACCGGGGAGCTGTTTTTT. Protein product: CASSRGSDTGELFF.

V is TRBV7-9 and J is TRBJ2-7, with D unresolved. CDR3 length equals 13 residues. The V gene lost 2 bases and the J gene lost 5 bases, with 10 bases spanning the gap. CDR1 and CDR2 from the germline V gene are SEHNR and FQNEAQ (reference sequence). CDR3 amino acids: CASSLRGRNEQYF. CDR3 nucleotide sequence: TGTGCCAGCAGCTTAAGAGGACGGAACGAGCAGTACTTC.

The V and J genes are TRBV9 and TRBJ1-1, with TRBD1 identical over 7 bases. Germline loops: CDR1 SGDLS, CDR2 YYNGEE. The CDR3 is 16 amino acids. V lost 0 bases, J lost 0 bases, and 5 bases stayed unmatched. This CDR3 is CASSVEGGPMNTEAFF. Here the CDR3 DNA reads TGTGCCAGCAGCGTAGAAGGGGGCCCAATGAACACTGAAGCTTTCTTT. The full variable domain, its missing parts supplied by reference TRBV9 and TRBJ1-1, is DSGVTQTPKHLITATGQRVTLRCSPRSGDLSVYWYQQSLDQGLQFLIQYYNGEERAKGNILERFSAQQFPDLHSELNLSSLELGDSALYFCASSVEGGPMNTEAFFGQGTRLTVV.

The chain joins TRBV28 to TRBJ1-5; D gene ambiguous. Germline V lookup: CDR1 MDHEN, CDR2 SYDVKM. The CDR3 length is 17 residues. V shed 2 bases and J shed 4 bases, with 18 bases lying between them. DNA for the CDR3: TGTGCCAGCAGTTTAGGTCAAGGGTACTCGACAAATCAGCCCCAGCATTTT. It yields the protein CASSLGQGYSTNQPQHF.

The chain links TRBV14 to TRBJ2-7, with D tentatively TRBD1 (5 bases). Trimming removed 3 bases at V and 5 bases at J, with 11 bases between. CDR3 length: 13 residues. Germline values: CDR1 SGHDN, CDR2 FVKESK. As DNA, the CDR3 is TGTGCCAGCAGCCAGAACCGACAGCACGAGCAGTACTTC. Residues: CASSQNRQHEQYF.

The chain recombines TRBV5-4 with TRBJ2-7; no firm D call. Germline values: CDR1 SGHNT, CDR2 YYREEE (reference sequence). The CDR3 length is 13 residues. V was cut by 5 bases and J by 3 bases, with 12 bases left in between. The CDR3 DNA follows: TGTGCCAGCAGTTACCGCGACGGCTACGAGCAGTACTTC. Translated: CASSYRDGYEQYF.

This chain uses TRBV19 with TRBJ1-4, with D perhaps matching TRBD1 (5 bases). The germline V and J ends were trimmed by 7 bases and 5 bases, with 14 bases remaining between them. From germline, CDR1 is LNHDA and CDR2 SQIVND (reference sequence). The CDR3 has 14 amino acids. The CDR3 here is CASNPTVPNEKLFF. The CDR3 bases are TGTGCCAGTAACCCGACAGTCCCGAATGAAAAACTGTTTTTT.

J is TRBJ2-1 and V is TRBV18; D is unclear. The length of the CDR3 is 14 residues. Trimming took off 1 base at V and 9 bases at J, with 13 bases between the two ends. The germline V gene encodes CDR1 KGHSH and CDR2 LQKENI. In DNA, the CDR3 is TGTGCCAGCTCACCACTCGGATCTTCGGTTGAGCAGTTCTTC. Translation: CASSPLGSSVEQFF.

Only one count was recorded for this clone. V gene TRBV7-2 combines with J gene TRBJ2-1, with D possibly matching TRBD1 (6 bases). CDR1 and CDR2 from the germline V gene are SGHTA and FQGNSA. The V gene lost 5 bases and the J gene lost 4 bases, with 21 bases spanning the gap. This CDR3 has 17 residues. This CDR3 reads CASSPREGGAKYNEQFF. The DNA of the CDR3 is TGTGCCAGCAGCCCAAGAGAAGGGGGTGCTAAATACAATGAGCAGTTCTTC.